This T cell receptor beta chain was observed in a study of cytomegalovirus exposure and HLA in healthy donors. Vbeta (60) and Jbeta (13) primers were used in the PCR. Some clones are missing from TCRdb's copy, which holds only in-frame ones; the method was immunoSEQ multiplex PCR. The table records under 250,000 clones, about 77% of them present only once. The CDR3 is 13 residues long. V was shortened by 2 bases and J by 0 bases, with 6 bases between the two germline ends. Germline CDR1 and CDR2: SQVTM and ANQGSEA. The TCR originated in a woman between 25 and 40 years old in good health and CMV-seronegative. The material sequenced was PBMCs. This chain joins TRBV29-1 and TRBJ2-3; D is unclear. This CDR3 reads CSVERQSTDTQYF. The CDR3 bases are TGCAGCGTTGAAAGACAAAGCACAGATACGCAGTATTTT.